This passage covers 29 T cell receptor beta chains from one sample sequenced in a study of OX40 agonist ivuxolimab in advanced cancers. Libraries were prepared by immunoSEQ multiplex PCR; TCRdb keeps only in-frame clonotypes and omits some of them. The profile covers just over 50,000 clones, with more than 70% appearing a single time and around 3.5% taken by the ten largest. The source material was CD4+ or CD8+ T cells sorted from blood, sampled in a trial of the OX40 agonist ivuxolimab. The source is an adult with an advanced solid tumor such as melanoma, head and neck, liver or kidney cancer.

The CDR3 protein is CASSLSFSGANVLTF. CDR3 DNA sequence: TGTGCCAGCAGCCTGAGTTTTTCTGGGGCCAACGTCCTGACTTTC. This chain links TRBV4-2 with TRBJ2-6; D call uncertain. Trimming left V 4 bases short and J 1 base short, with 8 bases between. CDR3 length: 15 residues. Germline-derived CDR1 and CDR2 are LGHNA and YNFKEQ.

V usage is TRBV28 and J usage is TRBJ2-2, with 7 bases fitting TRBD2. The ends lost 5 bases at V and 4 bases at J; junction bases unmatched: 10. CDR1 and CDR2 (germline): MDHEN, SYDVKM. The CDR3 loop spans 16 amino acids. CDR3 residues: CASSPGTPGGTGELFF. DNA of the CDR3: TGTGCCAGCAGTCCCGGGACCCCGGGGGGCACCGGGGAGCTGTTTTTT.

V and J are TRBV18 and TRBJ1-4; a weak D match, TRBD1 (6 bases). Trimming took 3 bases from V and 8 from J, leaving 16 bases between them. Germline assignment: CDR1 KGHSH and CDR2 LQKENI. CDR3 length: 15 amino acids. CDR3: CASSPLRGVGEKLFF. In DNA form, the CDR3 reads TGTGCCAGCTCACCGCTCAGGGGAGTAGGCGAAAAACTGTTTTTT.

V usage is TRBV28 and J usage is TRBJ2-5; possible D gene TRBD1, 6 bases. The CDR3 consists of 14 residues. With 5 bases removed from V and 5 bases from J, the gap between germline ends came to 15 bases. Germline V gives CDR1 MDHEN, CDR2 SYDVKM. This chain's CDR3 is CASSTTGWAETQYF. Written as DNA, the CDR3 is TGTGCCAGCAGTACGACAGGTTGGGCGGAGACCCAGTACTTC.

In DNA form, the CDR3 reads TGTGCCACCAGCTTAGGGAGGGCCAGGCGCTACAATGAGCAGTTCTTC. It translates to CATSLGRARRYNEQFF. The chain joins TRBV15 to TRBJ2-1; 7 nucleotides align to TRBD2. The CDR3 has 16 amino acids. After removal of 5 bases from V and 3 bases from J, the junction contained 10 bases not matched to a gene. The germline V gene has CDR1 LNHNV and CDR2 YYDKDF (reference sequence). The full variable domain, completed using reference TRBV15 and TRBJ2-1, is DAMVIQNPRYQVTQFGKPVTLSCSQTLNHNVMYWYQQKSSQAPKLLFHYYDKDFNNEADTPDNFQSRRPNTSFCFLDIRSPGLGDTAMYLCATSLGRARRYNEQFFGPGTRLTVL.

J is TRBJ2-2 and V is TRBV19, with TRBD2 as a possible D gene (5 bases). The V gene lost 3 bases and the J gene lost 4 bases, with 12 bases spanning the gap. The CDR3 covers 15 residues. Germline CDR1 LNHDA, CDR2 SQIVND (reference sequence). The CDR3 DNA reads TGTGCCAGTAGTATTCAGGTTGGGAGCACCGGGGAGCTGTTTTTT. It yields the protein CASSIQVGSTGELFF.

The chain combines TRBV6-5 with TRBJ2-1; D call uncertain. The CDR3 sequence is 15 residues long. CDR1 is MNHEY and CDR2 is SVGAGI in the germline V gene. Trimming took 2 bases from V and 3 from J, leaving 11 bases between them. The CDR3 DNA reads TGTGCCAGCAGTTACGGATGGGCAGGCTACAATGAGCAGTTCTTC. It codes for CASSYGWAGYNEQFF.

V is TRBV19 and J is TRBJ1-1, with D possibly TRBD1 on 6 matching bases. Germline assignment: CDR1 LNHDA and CDR2 SQIVND (reference sequence). V gave up 4 bases and J gave up 4 bases, with 16 bases separating them. CDR3 length: 15 amino acids. CDR3 bases: TGTGCCAGTAGTAACTCACAGCGAGGGGGCACTGAAGCTTTCTTT. Translating it yields CASSNSQRGGTEAFF.

This sequence joins TRBV6-6 and TRBJ1-4, with a tentative D call TRBD1 (5 bases). Germline-derived CDR1 and CDR2 are MNHNY and SVGAGI (reference sequence). The germline V and J ends were trimmed by 6 bases and 0 bases, with 11 bases remaining between them. CDR3 length equals 15 residues. In DNA form, the CDR3 reads TGTGCCAGCAGCTGGGACGCAGCAACTAATGAAAAACTGTTTTTT. This encodes CASSWDAATNEKLFF.

The chain employs TRBV6-1 and TRBJ2-1, with 9 bases identical to TRBD2. Germline loops: CDR1 MNHNS, CDR2 SASEGT. CDR3 size: 18 residues. J gave up 8 bases and V 2 bases, and 16 bases lay outside the gene matches. The CDR3 nucleotides read TGTGCCAGCAGTGAAAGAGTAGCGGGAGCAGCAGGTGGGTATGAGCAGTTCTTC. Translated: CASSERVAGAAGGYEQFF.

The chain combines TRBV6-1 with TRBJ1-2; D unresolved. Between the trimmed V and J ends, which lost 1 base and 8 bases, there was a span of 14 bases. Germline CDR1 reads MNHNS; CDR2 reads SASEGT. This CDR3 comprises 14 residues. The CDR3 nucleotides are TGTGCCAGCAGTGAAGGGGCGCCCCTGAGGGGCTACACCTTC. It codes for CASSEGAPLRGYTF.

The rearrangement joins TRBV4-2 to TRBJ2-5; D is possibly TRBD2 (5 bases). Trimming cost V 1 base and J 1 base, with 16 bases left between them. Germline V gene data show CDR1 as LGHNA and CDR2 as YNFKEQ. CDR3 length: 17 amino acids. The CDR3, as DNA: TGTGCCAGCAGCCAAGGGAGGCGAGCGGAGGCCCAAGAGACCCAGTACTTC. It yields the protein CASSQGRRAEAQETQYF.

The chain uses TRBV10-3 and TRBJ2-2; TRBD1 is a possible D gene (6 bases). Germline V gene lookup returns CDR1 ENHRY and CDR2 SYGVKD. Trimming left V 8 bases short and J 2 bases short, with 9 bases between. CDR3 length: 13 amino acids. The CDR3 region is CAIAGANTGELFF. The CDR3 DNA reads as TGTGCCATCGCAGGGGCAAACACCGGGGAGCTGTTTTTT.

The chain couples TRBV27 to TRBJ2-7, with TRBD1 identical over 7 bases. Losses at the gene ends were 2 bases for V and 2 bases for J; bases not matched to a gene: 9. This CDR3 comprises 16 residues. Germline CDR1 MNHEY, CDR2 SMNVEV (reference sequence). The CDR3 spells CASSLRGQKEAYEQYF. The CDR3 DNA is TGTGCCAGCAGTTTAAGGGGACAGAAGGAGGCCTACGAGCAGTACTTC.

The chain is built from TRBV10-3 and TRBJ2-7; 13 nucleotides match TRBD2. The CDR3 sequence is 18 residues long. V trimming: 5 bases; J trimming: 0 bases; junction bases outside the gene matches: 10. Germline CDR1 is ENHRY and CDR2 is SYGVKD. CDR3 protein: CAISPGLAGSSSSYEQYF. The CDR3 DNA reads TGTGCCATCAGTCCGGGACTAGCGGGATCCTCGAGCTCCTACGAGCAGTACTTC.

This sequence joins TRBV6-5 and TRBJ2-7, with D hard to call. The CDR3 contains 9 residues. V was trimmed by 2 bases and J by 7 bases, leaving 0 bases between them. Germline-derived CDR1 and CDR2 are MNHEY and SVGAGI. CDR3 region: CASSYEQYF. In DNA form, the CDR3 reads TGTGCCAGCAGTTACGAGCAGTACTTC.

V usage is TRBV11-2 and J usage is TRBJ2-5; D is undetermined. Germline CDR1 reads SGHAT; CDR2 reads FQNNGV. V gave up 1 base and J gave up 5 bases, with 5 bases separating them. The length of the CDR3 is 12 residues. Here the CDR3 DNA reads TGTGCCAGCAGCTTAGGTTACGAGACCCAGTACTTC. Amino acids: CASSLGYETQYF.

The chain has TRBV7-8 and TRBJ2-3; weak D call: TRBD2 (6 bases). Trimming pared 5 bases from V and 4 bases from J, leaving 13 bases between. Germline V gives CDR1 SGHVS, CDR2 FQNEAQ. The CDR3 length is 14 residues. The DNA of the CDR3 is TGTGCCAGCAGCCGTGGGGGGAGCGCAGATACGCAGTATTTT. Residues: CASSRGGSADTQYF.

The chain carries TRBV6-1 and TRBJ1-2; possibly TRBD1 for D (6 bases). Per germline, CDR1 MNHNS and CDR2 SASEGT. The CDR3 covers 15 residues. Trimming took 8 bases from V and 7 from J, leaving 23 bases between them. This CDR3 reads CASATRGLRDGGYTF. DNA for the CDR3: TGTGCCAGCGCTACTCGGGGGCTTCGGGATGGTGGCTACACCTTC.

The count of this clone is one. The chain is built from TRBV18 and TRBJ1-1; TRBD1 matches at 8 bases. The CDR3 contains 13 residues. Germline V gives CDR1 KGHSH, CDR2 LQKENI. V gave up 6 bases and J gave up 5 bases; unmatched junction bases: 5. This CDR3 reads CASSRDRGTEAFF. The CDR3 DNA follows: TGTGCCAGCTCGCGAGACAGGGGTACTGAAGCTTTCTTT.

The chain couples TRBV28 to TRBJ1-5; 9 bases line up with TRBD1. Trimming removed 3 bases from V and 4 bases from J; junction bases left unmatched: 13. In germline, CDR1 is MDHEN, CDR2 SYDVKM. The CDR3 sequence is 18 residues long. The CDR3 loop reads CASSFIKVDRGKNQPQHF. In nucleotides, the CDR3 is TGTGCCAGCAGTTTTATTAAGGTGGACAGGGGAAAGAATCAGCCCCAGCATTTT.

This sequence joins TRBV9 and TRBJ2-1, with D uncertain. The CDR3 is 12 amino acids. Germline-derived CDR1 and CDR2 are SGDLS and YYNGEE. Trimming removed 4 bases at V and 5 bases at J, with 7 bases between. The CDR3 protein is CASSLSHNEQFF. The CDR3 DNA sequence: TGTGCCAGCAGCTTATCCCACAATGAGCAGTTCTTC.

This clone was counted only a few times. The chain uses TRBV6-4 and TRBJ2-2; no firm D call. Germline V lookup: CDR1 MRHNA, CDR2 SNTAGT. V was clipped by 6 bases and J by 4 bases, with 12 bases between them. This CDR3 is built from 14 residues. The CDR3 here is CASSEVRGTGELFF. CDR3 bases: TGTGCCAGCAGCGAGGTGCGCGGCACCGGGGAGCTGTTTTTT.

The rearrangement links TRBV30 to TRBJ2-2, with D perhaps TRBD1 (5 bases). CDR1 is GTSNPN, CDR2 SVGIG, per germline (reference sequence). Trimming cost V 0 bases and J 4 bases, with 12 bases left between them. This CDR3 has 15 residues. The CDR3 reads CAWSVLGRRTGELFF. The CDR3 DNA reads as TGTGCCTGGAGTGTTTTGGGGCGGCGCACCGGGGAGCTGTTTTTT.

This chain uses TRBV9 with TRBJ1-4; TRBD1 matches 9 bases. Trimming cost V 0 bases and J 7 bases; bases outside gene matches: 10. The CDR3 consists of 17 residues. Germline loops: CDR1 SGDLS, CDR2 YYNGEE. The DNA of the CDR3 is TGTGCCAGCAGCGTAGGGACAGGGGTTGGGAATCGTGAAAAACTGTTTTTT. Translation: CASSVGTGVGNREKLFF. Variable domain in full (rest from reference TRBV9 and TRBJ1-4): DSGVTQTPKHLITATGQRVTLRCSPRSGDLSVYWYQQSLDQGLQFLIQYYNGEERAKGNILERFSAQQFPDLHSELNLSSLELGDSALYFCASSVGTGVGNREKLFFGSGTQLSVL.

This sequence joins TRBV18 and TRBJ1-5; D unclear. In germline, CDR1 is KGHSH, CDR2 LQKENI. The V end lost 6 bases, the J end lost 4 bases, and 10 bases lay between the germline ends. This CDR3 has 13 amino acids. The CDR3 coding sequence is TGTGCCAGCTCCTCCGGGGAGAATCAGCCCCAGCATTTT. As protein: CASSSGENQPQHF.

CDR3 nucleotide sequence: TGTGCCAGTACCCGGGACGGAGACCAAGAGACCCAGTACTTC. It is translated as CASTRDGDQETQYF. The chain employs TRBV2 and TRBJ2-5; D could derive from TRBD1 or TRBD2 (5 bases each). In germline, CDR1 is SNHLY, CDR2 FYNNEI. The V end was cut by 9 bases, the J end by 0 bases, with 14 bases between. The CDR3 has 14 residues.

V is TRBV6-5 and J is TRBJ1-1, with D tentatively TRBD1 (5 bases). CDR3 size: 13 residues. Germline CDR1 and CDR2: MNHEY and SVGAGI. Trimming pared 0 bases from V and 6 bases from J, leaving 8 bases between. CDR3 coding DNA: TGTGCCAGCAGTTACTCGCGGGGGGCTGAAGCTTTCTTT. Encoded protein: CASSYSRGAEAFF.

This chain uses TRBV11-2 with TRBJ2-5; 7 bases fit TRBD2. The J call is uncertain, as TRBJ2-7 better fits the DNA end. The V gene's germline CDR1 is SGHAT and CDR2 FQNNGV. This CDR3 has 16 amino acids. As DNA, the CDR3 is TGTGCCAGCAGCCCATCCGGCGCGGGAGCGGAGAGCGAGCAGTACTTC. Translated, it gives CASSPSGAGAESEQYF.